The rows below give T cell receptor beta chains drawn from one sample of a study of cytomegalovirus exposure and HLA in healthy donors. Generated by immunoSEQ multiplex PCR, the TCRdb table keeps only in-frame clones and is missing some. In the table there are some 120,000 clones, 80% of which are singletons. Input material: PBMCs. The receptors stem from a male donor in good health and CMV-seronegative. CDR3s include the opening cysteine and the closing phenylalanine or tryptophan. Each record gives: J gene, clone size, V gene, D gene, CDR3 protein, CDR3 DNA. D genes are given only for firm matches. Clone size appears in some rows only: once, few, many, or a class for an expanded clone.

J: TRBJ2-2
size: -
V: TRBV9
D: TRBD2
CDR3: CASSPRTSGGANTGELFF
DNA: TGTGCCAGCAGCCCCCGGACTAGCGGGGGGGCGAACACCGGGGAGCTGTTTTTT

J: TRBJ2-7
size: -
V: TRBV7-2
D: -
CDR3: CASSLEQGYEQYF
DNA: TGTGCCAGCAGCTTAGAACAGGGCTACGAGCAGTACTTC

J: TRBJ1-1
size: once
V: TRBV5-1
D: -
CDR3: CASSLVAVNTEAFF
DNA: TGCGCCAGCAGCTTGGTTGCAGTGAACACTGAAGCTTTCTTT

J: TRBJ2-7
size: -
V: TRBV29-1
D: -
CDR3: CSVEDPSGEAYEQYF
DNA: TGCAGCGTTGAAGATCCCAGCGGTGAGGCTTACGAGCAGTACTTC

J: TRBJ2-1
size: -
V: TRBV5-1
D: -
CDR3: CASSLDATYNEQFF
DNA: TGCGCCAGCAGCTTGGACGCTACCTACAATGAGCAGTTCTTC

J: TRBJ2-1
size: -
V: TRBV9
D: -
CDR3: CASSVAGTTYNEQFF
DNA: TGTGCCAGCAGCGTAGCGGGAACCACCTACAATGAGCAGTTCTTC

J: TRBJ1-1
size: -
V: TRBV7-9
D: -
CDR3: CASSLDRVGTRNTEAFF
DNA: TGTGCCAGCAGCTTAGACAGGGTTGGCACACGTAACACTGAAGCTTTCTTT

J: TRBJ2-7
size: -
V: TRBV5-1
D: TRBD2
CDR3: CASSVSGGEYEEQYF
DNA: TGCGCCAGCAGCGTTAGCGGGGGCGAATACGAGGAGCAGTACTTC

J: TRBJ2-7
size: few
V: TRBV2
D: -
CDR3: CASSQGFGEQYF
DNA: TGTGCCAGCAGTCAGGGGTTCGGCGAGCAGTACTTC

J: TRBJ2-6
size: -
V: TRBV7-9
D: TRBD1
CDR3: CASSFGTGGSGANGLTF
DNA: TGTGCCAGCAGCTTCGGGACAGGGGGCTCTGGGGCCAACGGCCTGACTTTC

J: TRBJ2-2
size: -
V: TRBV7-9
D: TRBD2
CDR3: CANRAGGLNTGELFF
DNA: TGTGCCAACAGAGCGGGGGGACTAAACACCGGGGAGCTGTTTTTT

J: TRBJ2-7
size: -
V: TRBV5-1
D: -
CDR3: CASSLPGAYEQYF
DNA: TGCGCCAGCAGCTTGCCCGGTGCCTACGAGCAGTACTTC

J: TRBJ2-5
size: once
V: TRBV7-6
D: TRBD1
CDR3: CASTATGGKETQYF
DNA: TGTGCCAGCACCGCGACAGGGGGAAAAGAGACCCAGTACTTC

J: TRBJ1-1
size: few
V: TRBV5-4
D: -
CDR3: CASSLANTEAFF
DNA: TGTGCCAGCAGCTTAGCGAACACTGAAGCTTTCTTT

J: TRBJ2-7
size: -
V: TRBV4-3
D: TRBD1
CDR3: CASSPGGQGSYEQYF
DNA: TGCGCCAGCAGCCCTGGGGGACAGGGCTCCTACGAGCAGTACTTC

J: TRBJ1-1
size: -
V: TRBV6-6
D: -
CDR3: CASTLAGMNTEAFF
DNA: TGTGCCAGCACCCTCGCAGGGATGAACACTGAAGCTTTCTTT

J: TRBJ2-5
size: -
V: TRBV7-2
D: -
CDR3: CASSLFLETQYF
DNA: TGTGCCAGCAGCTTATTTCTAGAGACCCAGTACTTC

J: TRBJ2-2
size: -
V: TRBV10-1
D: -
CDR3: CASSEWPQGNTGELFF
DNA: TGCGCCAGCAGTGAGTGGCCACAGGGTAACACCGGGGAGCTGTTTTTT

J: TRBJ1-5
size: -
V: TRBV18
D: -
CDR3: CASSPSLGTNQPQHF
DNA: TGTGCCAGCTCACCAAGTCTGGGGACAAATCAGCCCCAGCATTTT

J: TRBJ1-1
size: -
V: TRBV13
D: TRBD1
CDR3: CASSQNRGPAAEAFF
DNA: TGTGCCAGCAGCCAAAATAGGGGGCCGGCCGCTGAAGCTTTCTTT

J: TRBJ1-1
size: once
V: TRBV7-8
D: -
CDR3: CASSLFLGGNSAMTEAFF
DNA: TGTGCCAGCAGCTTATTTCTGGGGGGGAATAGTGCGATGACTGAAGCTTTCTTT

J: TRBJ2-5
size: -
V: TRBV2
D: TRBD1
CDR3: CASSLARGQGSSETQYF
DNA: TGTGCCAGCAGTCTAGCTAGGGGACAGGGCTCGTCCGAGACCCAGTACTTC

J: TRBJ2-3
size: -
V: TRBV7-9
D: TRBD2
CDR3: CASSILAGGPTDTQYF
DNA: TGTGCCAGCAGCATACTAGCGGGGGGCCCCACAGATACGCAGTATTTT

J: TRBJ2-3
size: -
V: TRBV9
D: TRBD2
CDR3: CASSGTSGTDTQYF
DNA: TGTGCCAGCAGCGGGACTAGCGGCACAGATACGCAGTATTTT

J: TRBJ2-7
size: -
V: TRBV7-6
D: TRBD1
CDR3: CASSLAGTGEYEQYF
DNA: TGTGCCAGCAGCTTAGCGGGGACAGGGGAATACGAGCAGTACTTC

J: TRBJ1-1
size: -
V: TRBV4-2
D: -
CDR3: CASSQDTGENTEAFF
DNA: TGTGCCAGCAGCCAAGATACAGGTGAGAACACTGAAGCTTTCTTT

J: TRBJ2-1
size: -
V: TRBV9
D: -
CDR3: CASSTDSYLNNEQFF
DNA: TGTGCCAGCAGCACGGACTCTTACTTAAACAATGAGCAGTTCTTC

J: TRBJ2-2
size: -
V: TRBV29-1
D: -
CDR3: CSVGQAPGELFF
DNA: TGCAGCGTTGGACAGGCCCCCGGGGAGCTGTTTTTT

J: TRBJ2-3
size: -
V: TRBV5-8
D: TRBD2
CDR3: CASSIIRTSGGTDTQYF
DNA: TGTGCCAGCAGCATCATAAGGACTAGCGGAGGCACAGATACGCAGTATTTT

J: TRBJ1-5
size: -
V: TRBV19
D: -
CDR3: CASSMTQGSNQPQHF
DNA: TGTGCCAGTAGCATGACACAGGGAAGCAATCAGCCCCAGCATTTT

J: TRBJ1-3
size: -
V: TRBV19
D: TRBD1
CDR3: CASSRPRDSSGNTIYF
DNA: TGTGCCAGTAGCAGACCCCGGGACAGCTCTGGAAACACCATATATTTT

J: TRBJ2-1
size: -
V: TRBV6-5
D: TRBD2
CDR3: CASSRASGGSSEQFF
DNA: TGTGCCAGCAGCCGGGCTAGCGGGGGGTCCAGTGAGCAGTTCTTC

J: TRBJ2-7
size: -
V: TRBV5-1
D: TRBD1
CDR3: CASRPGTGIAYEQYF
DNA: TGCGCCAGCAGGCCGGGGACAGGGATAGCCTACGAGCAGTACTTC

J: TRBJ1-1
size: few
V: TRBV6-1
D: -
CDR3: CASKAAEAFF
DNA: TGTGCCAGCAAAGCTGCCGAAGCTTTCTTT

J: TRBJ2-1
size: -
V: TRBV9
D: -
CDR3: CASSVAGLNEQFF
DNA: TGTGCCAGCAGCGTAGCCGGTCTAAATGAGCAGTTCTTC

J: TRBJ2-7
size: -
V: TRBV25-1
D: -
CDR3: CASSEPGIISYEQYF
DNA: TGTGCCAGCAGTGAACCGGGTATCATCTCCTACGAGCAGTATTTC

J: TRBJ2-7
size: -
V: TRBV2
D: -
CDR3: CASRGRTFQYF
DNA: TGTGCCAGCAGAGGACGGACATTTCAGTACTTC

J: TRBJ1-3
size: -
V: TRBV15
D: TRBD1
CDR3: CATSSRDSLLGNTIYF
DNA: TGTGCCACCAGCAGCCGGGACAGTCTTCTTGGAAACACCATATATTTT

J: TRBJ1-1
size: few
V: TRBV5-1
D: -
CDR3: CASSLAGPTNTEAFF
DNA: TGCGCCAGCAGCTTGGCAGGCCCGACGAACACTGAAGCTTTCTTT

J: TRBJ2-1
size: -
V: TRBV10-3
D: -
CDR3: CAIRTDSRGDEQFF
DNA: TGTGCCATCAGGACAGATAGTAGAGGCGATGAGCAGTTCTTC

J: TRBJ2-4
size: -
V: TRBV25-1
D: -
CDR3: CASSEFEQGGAKNSQYF
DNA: TGTGCCAGCAGTGAATTTGAGCAGGGGGGAGCCAAAAACAGTCAGTACTTC

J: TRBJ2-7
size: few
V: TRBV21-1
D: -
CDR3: CASGRQGITGEQYF
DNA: TGTGCCAGCGGCCGACAGGGAATCACGGGTGAGCAGTACTTC

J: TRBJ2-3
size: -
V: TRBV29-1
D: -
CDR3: CSVEGSRTDTQYF
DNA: TGCAGCGTTGAGGGCAGCCGCACAGATACGCAGTATTTT